These 2 T cell receptor beta chains were sequenced from one sample in a study of beta chain features in type 1 diabetes. Overall study results and limits: Shorter TCRB CDR3s, moderately but significantly so, were found in Type 1 diabetes patients in all four CD4+ subsets.

Expressed TCRB transcripts were sequenced, since all the RNA that had been isolated was reverse transcribed. Sequenced by immunoSEQ multiplex PCR; TCRdb stores in-frame clones only, minus some. The data hold 250,000 to 300,000 clones, with 13% to 15% observed a single time. These receptors' targets are unknown. Source material: naive CD4+ T cells from blood. These receptors originate from a man aged 25 to 45 with type 1 diabetes.

The gene calls are TRBV19 and TRBJ2-1; a possible D gene is TRBD1 (6 bases). Per the germline V gene, CDR1 is LNHDA and CDR2 is SQIVND (reference sequence). V lost 8 bases, J lost 5 bases, and 13 bases lay in between. The CDR3 covers 13 residues. CDR3 protein: CASGDRPNNEQFF. The CDR3 nucleotides read TGTGCCAGTGGAGACAGGCCGAACAATGAGCAGTTCTTC. Full variable domain (rest looked up from reference TRBV19 and TRBJ2-1): DGGITQSPKYLFRKEGQNVTLSCEQNLNHDAMYWYRQDPGQGLRLIYYSQIVNDFQKGDIAEGYSVSREKKESFPLTVTSAQKNPTAFYLCASGDRPNNEQFFGPGTRLTVL.

This clone was seen a few times. J is TRBJ2-5 and V is TRBV5-4; weak D call: TRBD1 (5 bases). V was pared by 8 bases and J by 4 bases, with 15 bases between. This CDR3 comprises 13 residues. CDR1 is SGHNT, CDR2 YYREEE, per germline (reference sequence). The CDR3 coding sequence is TGTGCCAGTAGTCAGGGATTTCGAGAGACCCAGTACTTC. Its protein product is CASSQGFRETQYF.